This T cell receptor (beta chain) was obtained from a study of blood T cell repertoires in COVID-19. Study summary: The cDNA or gDNA used as material had been derived from T cells, B-cell-depleted T cells, or PBMCs.

Per the original data handling: The authors estimated nucleated cell counts from reference gene primer amplification. This table comes from immunoSEQ multiplex PCR, and its TCRdb copy is limited to in-frame clones, with some not included. V and J calls and clone size follow that table, whereas D and trimming were derived from the DNA. The sample has 200,000 to 250,000 clones; more than 60% are singletons. The specimen sequenced was peripheral blood. This clonotype originated in a woman in her thirties or forties with active or convalescent COVID-19.

CDR3 in amino acids: CASSQQQGTSSGANVLTF. The CDR3 DNA reads TGCGCCAGCAGCCAACAACAGGGGACCAGCTCTGGGGCCAACGTCCTGACTTTC. The chain recombines TRBV4-1 with TRBJ2-6; 7 nucleotides agree with TRBD1. Trimming at V came to 2 bases and at J to 0 bases, leaving 7 bases not matched to a gene. Germline V lookup: CDR1 MGHRA, CDR2 YSYEKL. There are 18 residues in the CDR3.